This is a list of T cell receptor beta chains from one sample in a study of blood T cell repertoires in COVID-19. Clones were sequenced by immunoSEQ multiplex PCR, and TCRdb holds only the in-frame ones, with some missing. In the table there are around 68,000 clones, about 81% of which are singletons. The source material was peripheral blood. The receptors here all came from a human donor in a cohort sampled during active COVID-19. Each CDR3 is given with its conserved first and last residue. Each record gives: clone size, D gene, J gene, V gene, CDR3 DNA, CDR3 protein. The D gene is left open where the match is weak. A row's size may be missing; if present it is once, few, many or a size class.

clone size: few
D gene: TRBD1
J gene: TRBJ1-6
V gene: TRBV5-5
CDR3 DNA: TGTGCCAGCAGCTTGGGTGGGACAGGGCCGGTTTCACCCCTCCACTTT
CDR3 protein: CASSLGGTGPVSPLHF

clone size: -
D gene: -
J gene: TRBJ2-2
V gene: TRBV6-5
CDR3 DNA: TGTGCCAGCCAGCCCCGCGGTCGGGGAACCGGGGAGCTGTTTTTT
CDR3 protein: CASQPRGRGTGELFF

clone size: -
D gene: TRBD1
J gene: TRBJ1-2
V gene: TRBV6-6
CDR3 DNA: TGTGCCAGCAGTTACTTAACAGGGGAGGCAGATGGCTACACCTTC
CDR3 protein: CASSYLTGEADGYTF

clone size: -
D gene: TRBD2
J gene: TRBJ2-3
V gene: TRBV2
CDR3 DNA: TGTGCCAGCGGACCAAGCGGGGGGGCGGTAGATACGCAGTATTTT
CDR3 protein: CASGPSGGAVDTQYF

clone size: -
D gene: -
J gene: TRBJ2-2
V gene: TRBV25-1
CDR3 DNA: TGTGCCAGCATGAGGGAGGAGCTGTTTTTT
CDR3 protein: CASMREELFF

clone size: -
D gene: TRBD2
J gene: TRBJ2-1
V gene: TRBV28
CDR3 DNA: TGTGCCAGCAGTTTATTTGTATCGAGCGGGGGCGTCTACAATGAGCAGTTCTTC
CDR3 protein: CASSLFVSSGGVYNEQFF

clone size: -
D gene: -
J gene: TRBJ1-5
V gene: TRBV2
CDR3 DNA: TGTGCCAGCAGTGGCAGGAACCTCGATCAGCCCCAGCATTTT
CDR3 protein: CASSGRNLDQPQHF

clone size: -
D gene: TRBD1
J gene: TRBJ1-2
V gene: TRBV6-4
CDR3 DNA: TGTGCCACCCGGACAGGGTTGGGCTACACCTTC
CDR3 protein: CATRTGLGYTF

clone size: once
D gene: -
J gene: TRBJ1-3
V gene: TRBV13
CDR3 DNA: TGTGCCAGCAGCTCAAGACAATCCCAAACAGGGTGGGGAAACACCATATATTTT
CDR3 protein: CASSSRQSQTGWGNTIYF

clone size: -
D gene: TRBD1
J gene: TRBJ2-4
V gene: TRBV7-2
CDR3 DNA: TGTGCCAGCAGGGGCCGGGACAGGAAAAACATTCAGTACTTC
CDR3 protein: CASRGRDRKNIQYF

clone size: -
D gene: TRBD1
J gene: TRBJ2-7
V gene: TRBV29-1
CDR3 DNA: TGCAGCGCTAAGGACAGGGTGGATGAGCAGTACTTC
CDR3 protein: CSAKDRVDEQYF

clone size: -
D gene: TRBD1
J gene: TRBJ1-1
V gene: TRBV18
CDR3 DNA: TGTGCCAGCTCACCAGACAGGGGAATTTCCAACACTGAAGCTTTCTTT
CDR3 protein: CASSPDRGISNTEAFF

clone size: -
D gene: TRBD2
J gene: TRBJ2-2
V gene: TRBV3-1/TRBV3-2
CDR3 DNA: TGTGCCAGCAGCCGGACTAGCGGGGGTCTTCGGGAGCTGTTTTTT
CDR3 protein: CASSRTSGGLRELFF

clone size: -
D gene: TRBD1
J gene: TRBJ1-2
V gene: TRBV29-1
CDR3 DNA: TGCAGCGTGGGGGACAGCCTCTATGGCTACACCTTC
CDR3 protein: CSVGDSLYGYTF

clone size: -
D gene: -
J gene: TRBJ2-3
V gene: TRBV5-6
CDR3 DNA: TGTGCCAGCAGCTTGTCCCCTGAAAACTTTAATACGCAGTATTTT
CDR3 protein: CASSLSPENFNTQYF

clone size: -
D gene: -
J gene: TRBJ2-1
V gene: TRBV7-9
CDR3 DNA: TGTGCCAGCAGCTTAGCGCTAGGCAACTACAATGAGCAGTTCTTC
CDR3 protein: CASSLALGNYNEQFF

clone size: -
D gene: -
J gene: TRBJ1-4
V gene: TRBV30
CDR3 DNA: TGTGCCTGGAGTGTATTACGGGGGGCGACTAATGAAAAACTGTTTTTT
CDR3 protein: CAWSVLRGATNEKLFF

clone size: -
D gene: -
J gene: TRBJ2-1
V gene: TRBV27
CDR3 DNA: TGTGCCAGCAGTCCCTCTACCCCGGGAGTTGGCTATGAGCAGTTCTTC
CDR3 protein: CASSPSTPGVGYEQFF

clone size: -
D gene: -
J gene: TRBJ1-2
V gene: TRBV6-5
CDR3 DNA: TGTGCCAGCACCAGGGGACGGAACTATGGCTACACCTTC
CDR3 protein: CASTRGRNYGYTF

clone size: -
D gene: -
J gene: TRBJ2-4
V gene: TRBV19
CDR3 DNA: TGTGCCAGTAGTTTAGGGTCAGGGGCCAGGTGGGGCAAAAACATTCAGTACTTC
CDR3 protein: CASSLGSGARWGKNIQYF

clone size: -
D gene: TRBD2
J gene: TRBJ2-2
V gene: TRBV4-1
CDR3 DNA: TGCGCCAGCAGCCAAAAGCGGGACTCCCTCTACCCCACCGGGGAGCTGTTTTTT
CDR3 protein: CASSQKRDSLYPTGELFF

clone size: -
D gene: -
J gene: TRBJ1-3
V gene: TRBV29-1
CDR3 DNA: TGCAGCGTTAATCTCTCTGGAAACACCATATATTTT
CDR3 protein: CSVNLSGNTIYF

clone size: -
D gene: -
J gene: TRBJ2-1
V gene: TRBV11-2
CDR3 DNA: TGTGCCAGCAGTCCGATGGGAGGACAGGCCTATAATGAGCAGTTCTTC
CDR3 protein: CASSPMGGQAYNEQFF

clone size: -
D gene: -
J gene: TRBJ2-3
V gene: TRBV29-1
CDR3 DNA: TGCAGCATCCTAGTCCGGTCGTCAGATACGCAGTATTTT
CDR3 protein: CSILVRSSDTQYF

clone size: once
D gene: TRBD1
J gene: TRBJ1-5
V gene: TRBV2
CDR3 DNA: TGTGCCAGCAGTGACCCGGGACAGGGCTCGGGTCAGCCCCAGCATTTT
CDR3 protein: CASSDPGQGSGQPQHF

clone size: -
D gene: TRBD1
J gene: TRBJ2-2
V gene: TRBV18
CDR3 DNA: TGTGCCAGCTCATTGACAGGGATCACCGGGGAGCTGTTTTTT
CDR3 protein: CASSLTGITGELFF

clone size: -
D gene: -
J gene: TRBJ2-3
V gene: TRBV11-3
CDR3 DNA: TGTGCCAGCAGCTTAGTTGGGCAGGCCACAGATACGCAGTATTTT
CDR3 protein: CASSLVGQATDTQYF

clone size: once
D gene: TRBD1
J gene: TRBJ2-6
V gene: TRBV5-1
CDR3 DNA: TGCGCCAGCAGCTTGGGGACAGGGGTGGCCGGGGCCAACGTCCTGACTTTC
CDR3 protein: CASSLGTGVAGANVLTF

clone size: once
D gene: TRBD2
J gene: TRBJ2-3
V gene: TRBV6-2/TRBV6-3
CDR3 DNA: TGTGCCAGCAGTTACGGAGTGGGGGGGGACCACACAGATACGCAGTATTTT
CDR3 protein: CASSYGVGGDHTDTQYF